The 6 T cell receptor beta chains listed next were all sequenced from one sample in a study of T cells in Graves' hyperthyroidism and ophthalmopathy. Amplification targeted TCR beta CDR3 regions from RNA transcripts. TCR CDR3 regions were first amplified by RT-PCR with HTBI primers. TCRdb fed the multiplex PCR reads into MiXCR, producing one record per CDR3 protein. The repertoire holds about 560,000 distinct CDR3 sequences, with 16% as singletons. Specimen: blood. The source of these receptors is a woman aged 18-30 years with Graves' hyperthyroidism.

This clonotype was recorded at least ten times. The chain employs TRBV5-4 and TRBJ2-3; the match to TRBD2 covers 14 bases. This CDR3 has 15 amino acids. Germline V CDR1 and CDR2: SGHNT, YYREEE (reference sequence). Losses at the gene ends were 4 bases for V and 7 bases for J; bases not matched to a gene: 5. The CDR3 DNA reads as TGTGCCAGCAGCCCAGGGACTAGCGGGGGAAATACGCAGTATTTT. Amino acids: CASSPGTSGGNTQYF.

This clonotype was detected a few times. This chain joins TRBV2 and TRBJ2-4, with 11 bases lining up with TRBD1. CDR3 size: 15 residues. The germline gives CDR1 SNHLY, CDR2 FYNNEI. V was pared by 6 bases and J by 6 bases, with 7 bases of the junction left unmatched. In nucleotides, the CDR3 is TGTGCCAGCAGGGATGGACAGGGGGCGAGAAACATTCAGTACTTC. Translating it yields CASRDGQGARNIQYF.

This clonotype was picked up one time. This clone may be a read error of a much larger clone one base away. CDR3 sequence reads: CASSHSKARADNEQFF. CDR3 nucleotides: TGTGCCAGCAGCCATAGCAAGGCCCGGGCCGACAATGAGCAGTTCTTC. V is TRBV12-3 or TRBV12-4 and J is TRBJ2-1; D ambiguous. V lost 6 bases and J 5 bases, leaving 20 bases between the germline ends. The CDR3 has 16 amino acids.

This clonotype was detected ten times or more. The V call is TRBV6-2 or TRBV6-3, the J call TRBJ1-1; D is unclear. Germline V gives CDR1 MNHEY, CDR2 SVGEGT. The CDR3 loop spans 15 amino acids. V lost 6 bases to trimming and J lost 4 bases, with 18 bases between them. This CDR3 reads CASSPFRSGSTEAFF. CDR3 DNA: TGTGCCAGCAGCCCATTTAGGAGCGGAAGCACTGAAGCTTTCTTT.

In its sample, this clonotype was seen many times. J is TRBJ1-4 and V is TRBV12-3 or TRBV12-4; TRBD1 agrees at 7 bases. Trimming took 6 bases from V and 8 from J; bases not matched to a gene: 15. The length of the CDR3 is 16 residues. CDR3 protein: CASSNVGGQGEEKLFF. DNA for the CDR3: TGTGCCAGCAGCAACGTTGGGGGCCAGGGGGAAGAAAAACTGTTTTTT.

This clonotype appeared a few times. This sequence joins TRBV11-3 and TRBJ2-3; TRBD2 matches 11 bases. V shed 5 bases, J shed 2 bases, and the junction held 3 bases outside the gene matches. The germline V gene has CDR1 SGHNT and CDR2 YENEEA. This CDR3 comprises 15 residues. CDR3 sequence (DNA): TGTGCCAGCAGCACTAGCGGGGGCCACACAGATACGCAGTATTTT. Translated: CASSTSGGHTDTQYF.